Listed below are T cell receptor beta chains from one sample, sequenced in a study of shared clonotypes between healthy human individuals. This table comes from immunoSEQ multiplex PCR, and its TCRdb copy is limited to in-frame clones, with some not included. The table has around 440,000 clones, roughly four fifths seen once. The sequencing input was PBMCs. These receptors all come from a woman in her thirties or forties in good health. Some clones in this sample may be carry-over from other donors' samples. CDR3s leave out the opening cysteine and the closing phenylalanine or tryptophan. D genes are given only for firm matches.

CDR3 protein: ASSSLRVQAEAF
D gene: .
V gene: TRBV5-1
J gene: TRBJ1-1

CDR3 protein: ASSLADREGTQY
D gene: .
V gene: TRBV5-1
J gene: TRBJ2-3

CDR3 protein: ASSESGVGTQY
D gene: .
V gene: TRBV10-1
J gene: TRBJ2-5

CDR3 protein: ASSPGRNEQF
D gene: .
V gene: TRBV18
J gene: TRBJ2-1

CDR3 protein: ASSPLEGDTQY
D gene: .
V gene: TRBV27
J gene: TRBJ2-3

CDR3 protein: ASRQEETQY
D gene: .
V gene: TRBV2
J gene: TRBJ2-5

CDR3 protein: ASSPGGGTSSYEQY
D gene: .
V gene: TRBV7-9
J gene: TRBJ2-7

CDR3 protein: ASSQDIGAGFYEQY
D gene: .
V gene: TRBV4-3
J gene: TRBJ2-7

CDR3 protein: SVEEGAGEQY
D gene: .
V gene: TRBV29-1
J gene: TRBJ2-5

CDR3 protein: ASSPGGGSYNEQF
D gene: TRBD2
V gene: TRBV7-2
J gene: TRBJ2-1

CDR3 protein: SGSLGDWTGELF
D gene: .
V gene: TRBV29-1
J gene: TRBJ2-2

CDR3 protein: ATSIPISGSWTDTQY
D gene: TRBD2
V gene: TRBV15
J gene: TRBJ2-3

CDR3 protein: ASALRREAYNEQF
D gene: TRBD2
V gene: TRBV14
J gene: TRBJ2-1

CDR3 protein: ASSFGEVEHTGELF
D gene: .
V gene: TRBV28
J gene: TRBJ2-2

CDR3 protein: ASSLAGGLRQGGTEAF
D gene: TRBD1
V gene: TRBV5-1
J gene: TRBJ1-1

CDR3 protein: AISESGQGSNQPQH
D gene: .
V gene: TRBV10-3
J gene: TRBJ1-5

CDR3 protein: ASSPGTSGRGLGEQY
D gene: TRBD2
V gene: TRBV5-4
J gene: TRBJ2-7

CDR3 protein: ATSRRQGAPYEQY
D gene: TRBD1
V gene: TRBV15
J gene: TRBJ2-7

CDR3 protein: ASTDHSTDTQY
D gene: .
V gene: TRBV11-3
J gene: TRBJ2-3

CDR3 protein: AISDRGTTPSGANVLT
D gene: .
V gene: TRBV10-3
J gene: TRBJ2-6

CDR3 protein: ASSQGQGYQPQH
D gene: .
V gene: TRBV4-1
J gene: TRBJ1-5

CDR3 protein: ARTGPSYETQY
D gene: .
V gene: TRBV30
J gene: TRBJ2-5

CDR3 protein: ASSKASGCGNTIY
D gene: .
V gene: TRBV21-1
J gene: TRBJ1-3

CDR3 protein: ASSSLETPSGGTDTQY
D gene: .
V gene: TRBV28
J gene: TRBJ2-3

CDR3 protein: ASSLTGVTNTGELF
D gene: .
V gene: TRBV7-3
J gene: TRBJ2-2

CDR3 protein: ASSYGLAGNTGELF
D gene: TRBD2
V gene: TRBV6-5
J gene: TRBJ2-2